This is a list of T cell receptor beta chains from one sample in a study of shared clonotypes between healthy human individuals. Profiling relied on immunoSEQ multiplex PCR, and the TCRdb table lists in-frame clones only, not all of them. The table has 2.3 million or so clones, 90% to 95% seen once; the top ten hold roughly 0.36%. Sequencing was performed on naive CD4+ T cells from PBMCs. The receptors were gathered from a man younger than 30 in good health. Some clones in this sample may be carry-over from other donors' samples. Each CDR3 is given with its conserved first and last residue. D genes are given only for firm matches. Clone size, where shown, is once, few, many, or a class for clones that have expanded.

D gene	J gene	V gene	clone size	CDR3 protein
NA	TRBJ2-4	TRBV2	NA	CASSGTVGKNIQYF
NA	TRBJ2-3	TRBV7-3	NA	CASSWDRSTDTQYF
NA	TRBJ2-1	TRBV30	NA	CAWSVGSNNEQFF
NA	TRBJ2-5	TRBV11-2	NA	CASSLALHVQETQYF
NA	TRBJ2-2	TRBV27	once	CASSPRPISLTGELFF
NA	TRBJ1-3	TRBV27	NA	CASRRGSGNTIYF
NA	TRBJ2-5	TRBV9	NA	CASSFSGTLGETQYF
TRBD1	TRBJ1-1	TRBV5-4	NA	CASSLVQGLNTEAFF
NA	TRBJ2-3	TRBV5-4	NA	CASSPTGGAVNTDTQYF
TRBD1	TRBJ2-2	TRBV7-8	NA	CASSLRGTGLTGELFF